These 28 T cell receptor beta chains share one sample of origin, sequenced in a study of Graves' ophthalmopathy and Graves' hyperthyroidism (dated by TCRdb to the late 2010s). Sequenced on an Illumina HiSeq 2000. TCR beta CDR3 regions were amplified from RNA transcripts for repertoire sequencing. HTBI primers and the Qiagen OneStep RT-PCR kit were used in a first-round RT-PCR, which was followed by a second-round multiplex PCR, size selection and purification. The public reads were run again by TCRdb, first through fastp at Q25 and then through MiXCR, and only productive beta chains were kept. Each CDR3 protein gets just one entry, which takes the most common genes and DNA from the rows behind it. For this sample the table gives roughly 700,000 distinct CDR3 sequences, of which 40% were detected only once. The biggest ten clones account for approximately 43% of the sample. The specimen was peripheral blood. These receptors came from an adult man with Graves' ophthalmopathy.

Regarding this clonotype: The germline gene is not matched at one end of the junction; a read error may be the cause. The CDR3 sequence is CSALNVLGLAGQETQHF. The CDR3 bases are TGCAGTGCCCTGAATGTCTTGGGACTAGCGGGTCAAGAGACCCAGCACTTC. The rearrangement links TRBV20-1 to TRBJ2-5; TRBD2 aligns across 12 bases. Germline V lookup: CDR1 DFQATT, CDR2 SNEGSKA (reference sequence). This CDR3 is 17 amino acids long.

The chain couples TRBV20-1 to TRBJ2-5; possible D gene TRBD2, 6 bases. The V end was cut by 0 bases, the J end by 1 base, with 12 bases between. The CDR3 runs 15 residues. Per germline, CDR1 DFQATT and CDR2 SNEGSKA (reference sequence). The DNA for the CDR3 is TGCAGTGCTAGAGACTTAGGGACTCGCCAAGAGACCCAGTACTTC. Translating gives CSARDLGTRQETQYF.

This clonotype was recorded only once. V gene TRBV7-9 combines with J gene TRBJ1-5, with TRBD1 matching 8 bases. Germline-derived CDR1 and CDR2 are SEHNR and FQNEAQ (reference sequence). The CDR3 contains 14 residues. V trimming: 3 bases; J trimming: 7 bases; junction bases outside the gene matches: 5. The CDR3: CASSFQGAGQPQHF. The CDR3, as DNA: TGTGCCAGCAGCTTTCAGGGGGCAGGCCAGCCCCAGCATTTT.

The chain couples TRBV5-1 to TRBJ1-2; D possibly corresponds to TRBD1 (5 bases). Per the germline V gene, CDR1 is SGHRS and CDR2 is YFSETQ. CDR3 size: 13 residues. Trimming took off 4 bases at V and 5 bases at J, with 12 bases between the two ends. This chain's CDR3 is CASSAGASYGYTF. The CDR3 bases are TGCGCCAGCAGCGCCGGGGCGTCTTATGGCTACACCTTC.

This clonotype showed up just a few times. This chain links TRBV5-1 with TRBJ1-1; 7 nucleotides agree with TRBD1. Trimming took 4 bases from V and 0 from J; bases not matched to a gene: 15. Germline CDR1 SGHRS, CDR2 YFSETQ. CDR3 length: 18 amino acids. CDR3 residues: CASSHRGLPLLMNTEAFF. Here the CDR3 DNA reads TGCGCCAGCAGCCACAGGGGTCTGCCACTTCTCATGAACACTGAAGCTTTCTTT.

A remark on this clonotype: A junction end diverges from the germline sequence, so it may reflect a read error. The CDR3 region has the DNA TGTGCTAGTGGTCCCCGCAGAGACTATGGCTACAGCTTC. It encodes CASGPRRDYGYSF. The V call is TRBV12-5, the J call TRBJ1-2; D remains ambiguous. CDR1 and CDR2 (germline): LGHNT, FRNRAP. The CDR3 length is 13 residues.

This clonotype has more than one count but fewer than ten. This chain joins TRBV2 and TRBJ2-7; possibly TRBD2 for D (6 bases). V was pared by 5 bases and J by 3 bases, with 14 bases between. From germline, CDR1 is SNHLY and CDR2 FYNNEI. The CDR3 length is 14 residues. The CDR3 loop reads CASSYAAGRYEQYF. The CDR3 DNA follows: TGTGCCAGCAGTTACGCAGCGGGTCGCTACGAGCAGTACTTC.

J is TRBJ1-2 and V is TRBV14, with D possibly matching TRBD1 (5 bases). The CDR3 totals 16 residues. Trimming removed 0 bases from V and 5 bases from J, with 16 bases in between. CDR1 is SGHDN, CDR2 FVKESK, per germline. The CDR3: CASSQEPGPKFYGYTF. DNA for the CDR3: TGTGCCAGCAGCCAAGAGCCAGGGCCCAAATTTTATGGCTACACCTTC.

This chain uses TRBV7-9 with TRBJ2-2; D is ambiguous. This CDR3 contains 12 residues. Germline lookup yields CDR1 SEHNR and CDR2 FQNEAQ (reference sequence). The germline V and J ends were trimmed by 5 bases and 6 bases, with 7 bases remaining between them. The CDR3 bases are TGTGCCAGCAGCCTTACAGCCGGGGAGCTGTTTTTT. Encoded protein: CASSLTAGELFF.

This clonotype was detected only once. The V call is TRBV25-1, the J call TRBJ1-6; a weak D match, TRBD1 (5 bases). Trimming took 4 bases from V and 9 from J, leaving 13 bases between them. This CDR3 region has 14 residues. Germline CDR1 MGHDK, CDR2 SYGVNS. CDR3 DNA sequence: TGTGCCAGCAGTGCTAGTCCCGGGACTTCACCCCTCCACTTT. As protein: CASSASPGTSPLHF.

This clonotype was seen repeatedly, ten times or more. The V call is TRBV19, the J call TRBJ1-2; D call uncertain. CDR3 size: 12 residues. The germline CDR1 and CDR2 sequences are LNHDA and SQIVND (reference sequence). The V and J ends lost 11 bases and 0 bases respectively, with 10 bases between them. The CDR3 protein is CASQGANYGYTF. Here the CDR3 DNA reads TGTGCCTCCCAAGGAGCTAACTATGGCTACACCTTC.

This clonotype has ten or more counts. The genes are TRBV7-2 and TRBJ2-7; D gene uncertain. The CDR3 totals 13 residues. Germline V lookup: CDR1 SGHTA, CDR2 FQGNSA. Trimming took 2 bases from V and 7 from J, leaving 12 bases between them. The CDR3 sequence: CASSLLEDGEQYF. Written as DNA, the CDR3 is TGTGCCAGCAGCTTACTAGAGGACGGGGAGCAGTACTTC. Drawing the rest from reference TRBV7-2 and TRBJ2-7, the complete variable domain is GAGVSQSPSNKVTEKGKDVELRCDPISGHTALYWYRQSLGQGLEFLIYFQGNSAPDKSGLPSDRFSAERTGGSVSTLTIQRTQQEDSAVYLCASSLLEDGEQYFGPGTRLTVT.

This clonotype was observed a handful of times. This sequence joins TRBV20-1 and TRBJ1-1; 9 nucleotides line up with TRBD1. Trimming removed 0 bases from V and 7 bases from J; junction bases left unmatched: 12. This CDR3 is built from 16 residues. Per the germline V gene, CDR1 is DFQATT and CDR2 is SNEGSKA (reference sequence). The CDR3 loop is CSARDYGQGMEDEAFF. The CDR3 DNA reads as TGCAGTGCTAGAGATTACGGACAGGGGATGGAGGATGAAGCTTTCTTT.

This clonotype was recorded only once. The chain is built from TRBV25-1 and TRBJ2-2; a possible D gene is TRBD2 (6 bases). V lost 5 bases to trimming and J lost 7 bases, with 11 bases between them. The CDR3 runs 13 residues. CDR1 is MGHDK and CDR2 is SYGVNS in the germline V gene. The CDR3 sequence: CASSSRGGGELFF. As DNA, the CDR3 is TGTGCCAGCAGTTCTCGGGGAGGCGGGGAGCTGTTTTTT.

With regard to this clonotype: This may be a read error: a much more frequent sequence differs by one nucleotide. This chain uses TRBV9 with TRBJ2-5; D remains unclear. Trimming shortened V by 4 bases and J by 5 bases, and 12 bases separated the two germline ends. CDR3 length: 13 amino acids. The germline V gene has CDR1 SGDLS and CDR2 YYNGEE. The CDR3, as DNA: TGTGCCAGCAGCCCACCTCAGGAGGAGACCCAGTACTTC. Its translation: CASSPPQEETQYF.

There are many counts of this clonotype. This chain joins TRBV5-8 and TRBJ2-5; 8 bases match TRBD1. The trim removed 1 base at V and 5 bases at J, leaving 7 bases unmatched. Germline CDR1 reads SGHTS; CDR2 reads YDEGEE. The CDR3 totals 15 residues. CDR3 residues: CASSLPGQVLETQYF. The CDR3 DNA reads TGTGCCAGCAGCTTGCCGGGACAGGTCTTGGAGACCCAGTACTTC.

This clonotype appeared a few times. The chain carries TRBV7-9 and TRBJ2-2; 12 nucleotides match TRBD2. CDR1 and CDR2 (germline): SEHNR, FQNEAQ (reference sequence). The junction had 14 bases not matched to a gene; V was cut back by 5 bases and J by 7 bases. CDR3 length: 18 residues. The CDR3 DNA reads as TGTGCCAGCAGCCTCTCGTCACTAGCGGGAGGATATAGCGGGGAGCTGTTTTTT. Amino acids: CASSLSSLAGGYSGELFF.

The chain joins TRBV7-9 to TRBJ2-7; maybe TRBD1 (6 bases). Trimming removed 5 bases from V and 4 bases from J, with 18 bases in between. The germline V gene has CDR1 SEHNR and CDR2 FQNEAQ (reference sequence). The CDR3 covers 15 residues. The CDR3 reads CASSQGHPGFYEQYF. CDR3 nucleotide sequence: TGTGCCAGCAGCCAGGGACACCCAGGCTTTTACGAGCAGTACTTC.

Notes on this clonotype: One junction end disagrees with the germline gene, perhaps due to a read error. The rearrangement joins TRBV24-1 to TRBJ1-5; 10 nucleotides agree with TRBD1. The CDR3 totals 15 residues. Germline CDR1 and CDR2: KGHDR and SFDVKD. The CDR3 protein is CASSHRDRGFQPQHF. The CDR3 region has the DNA TGTGCCAGCAGTCACCGGGACAGGGGTTTCCAGCCCCAGCATTTT.

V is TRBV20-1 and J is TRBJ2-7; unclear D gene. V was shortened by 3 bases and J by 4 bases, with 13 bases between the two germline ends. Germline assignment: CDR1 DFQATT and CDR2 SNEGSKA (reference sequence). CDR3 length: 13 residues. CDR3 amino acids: CSASYYYSYEQYF. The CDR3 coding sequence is TGCAGTGCTAGTTACTATTACTCTTACGAGCAGTACTTC.

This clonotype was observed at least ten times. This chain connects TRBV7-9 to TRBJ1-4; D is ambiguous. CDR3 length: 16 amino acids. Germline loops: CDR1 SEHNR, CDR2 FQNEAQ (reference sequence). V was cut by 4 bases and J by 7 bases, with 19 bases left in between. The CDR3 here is CASSSLAYVNTEKLFF. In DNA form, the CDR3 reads TGTGCCAGCAGCTCATTAGCGTACGTAAATACTGAAAAACTGTTTTTT.

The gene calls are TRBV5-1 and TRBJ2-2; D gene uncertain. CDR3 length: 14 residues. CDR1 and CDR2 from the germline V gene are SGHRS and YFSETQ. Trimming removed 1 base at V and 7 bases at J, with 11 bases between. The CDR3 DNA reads TGCGCCAGCAGCTTGCACACTGGGAACGGGGAGCTGTTTTTT. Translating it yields CASSLHTGNGELFF.

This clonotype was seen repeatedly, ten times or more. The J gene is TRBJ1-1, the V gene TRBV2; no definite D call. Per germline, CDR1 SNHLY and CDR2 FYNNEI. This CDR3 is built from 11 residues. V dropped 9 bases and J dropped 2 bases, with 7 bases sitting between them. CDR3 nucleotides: TGTGCCAGTAAAAGAAACACTGAAGCTTTCTTT. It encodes CASKRNTEAFF.

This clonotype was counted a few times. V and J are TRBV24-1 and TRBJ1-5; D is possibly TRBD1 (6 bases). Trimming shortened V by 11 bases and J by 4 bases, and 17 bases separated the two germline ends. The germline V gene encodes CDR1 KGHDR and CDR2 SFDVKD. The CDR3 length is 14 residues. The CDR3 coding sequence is TGTGCCAGCTCACCACGACAGGATAATCAGCCCCAGCATTTT. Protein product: CASSPRQDNQPQHF.

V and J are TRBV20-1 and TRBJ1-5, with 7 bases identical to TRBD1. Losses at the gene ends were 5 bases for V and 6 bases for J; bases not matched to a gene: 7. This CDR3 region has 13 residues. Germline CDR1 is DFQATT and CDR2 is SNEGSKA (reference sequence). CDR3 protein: CSAQPGGSQPQHF. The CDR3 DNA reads TGCAGTGCTCAGCCAGGGGGGAGTCAGCCCCAGCATTTT.

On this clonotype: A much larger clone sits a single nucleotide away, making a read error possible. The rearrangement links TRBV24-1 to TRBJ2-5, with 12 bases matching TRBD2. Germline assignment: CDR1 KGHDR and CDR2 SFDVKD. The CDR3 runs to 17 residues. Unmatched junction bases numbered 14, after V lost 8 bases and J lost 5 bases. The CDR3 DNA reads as TGTGCCACCACTGGTTCCTCCGGACTAGCGGGGCGGGAGACCCAGTACTTC. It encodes CATTGSSGLAGRETQYF.

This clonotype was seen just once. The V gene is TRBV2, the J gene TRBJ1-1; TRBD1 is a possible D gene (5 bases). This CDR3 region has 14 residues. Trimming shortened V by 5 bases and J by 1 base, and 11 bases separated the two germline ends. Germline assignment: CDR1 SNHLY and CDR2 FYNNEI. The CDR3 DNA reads TGTGCCAGCAGTTTTTGGGACGCGAACACTGAAGCTTTCTTT. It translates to CASSFWDANTEAFF.

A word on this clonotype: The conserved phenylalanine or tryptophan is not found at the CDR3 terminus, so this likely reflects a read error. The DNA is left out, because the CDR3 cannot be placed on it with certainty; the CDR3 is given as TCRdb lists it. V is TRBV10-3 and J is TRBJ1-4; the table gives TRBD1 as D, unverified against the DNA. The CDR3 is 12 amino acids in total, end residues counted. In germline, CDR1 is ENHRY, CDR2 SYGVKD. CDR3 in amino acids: CAISEPGQGVSY.